The 5 T cell receptor beta chains below were found in one sample sequenced in a study of cytomegalovirus exposure and HLA in healthy donors. It was with 60 Vbeta and 13 Jbeta primers that the PCR ran. TCRdb keeps only in-frame clones here, not all; method: immunoSEQ multiplex PCR. The sample has just over 95,000 clones; roughly 82% are singletons. Source material: PBMCs. These receptors were obtained from a human donor in good health.

This clone came up once. The chain has TRBV7-6 and TRBJ1-5; 7 bases map to TRBD1. This CDR3 has 17 residues. Germline lookup yields CDR1 SGHVS and CDR2 FNYEAQ. V gave up 0 bases and J gave up 0 bases; unmatched junction bases: 5. CDR3 nucleotide sequence: TGTGCCAGCAGCTTAGCCCCGGGACAGCATAGCAATCAGCCCCAGCATTTT. It translates to CASSLAPGQHSNQPQHF. Filled out from reference TRBV7-6 and TRBJ1-5, the complete variable domain reads GAGVSQSPRYKVTKRGQDVALRCDPISGHVSLYWYRQALGQGPEFLTYFNYEAQQDKSGLPNDRFSAERPEGSISTLTIQRTEQRDSAMYRCASSLAPGQHSNQPQHFGDGTRLSIL.

This clone was seen a few times. CDR3 sequence reads: CASSSTSGRSETQYF. DNA for the CDR3: TGTGCCAGCAGCTCGACTAGCGGGAGATCGGAGACCCAGTACTTC. The chain combines TRBV7-8 with TRBJ2-5; 12 bases are a match to TRBD2. The J segment lost 5 bases and the V segment lost 4 bases, leaving 5 bases of the junction unmatched. The CDR3 has 15 residues. In germline, CDR1 is SGHVS, CDR2 FQNEAQ. Full variable domain (remainder filled in from reference TRBV7-8 and TRBJ2-5): GAGVSQSPRYKVAKRGQDVALRCDPISGHVSLFWYQQALGQGPEFLTYFQNEAQLDKSGLPSDRFFAERPEGSVSTLKIQRTQQEDSAVYLCASSSTSGRSETQYFGPGTRLLVL.

V and J are TRBV5-1 and TRBJ1-5, with D possibly being TRBD1 (6 bases). The CDR3 length is 15 residues. The V end was cut by 0 bases, the J end by 2 bases, with 9 bases between. From germline, CDR1 is SGHRS and CDR2 YFSETQ. CDR3 in amino acids: CASSLEPGGNQPQHF. The CDR3 bases are TGCGCCAGCAGCTTGGAGCCAGGGGGCAATCAGCCCCAGCATTTT.

The CDR3 sequence: CASSTTGALGEQYF. DNA of the CDR3: TGTGCCAGTAGTACGACAGGGGCGTTGGGCGAGCAGTACTTC. The rearrangement uses TRBV19 and TRBJ2-7; 8 bases align to TRBD1. CDR3 length: 14 residues. V shed 4 bases and J 6 bases; nucleotides not matched to a gene: 8. Per germline, CDR1 LNHDA and CDR2 SQIVND (reference sequence).

The count of this clone is one. The chain links TRBV5-1 to TRBJ2-2, with 7 nucleotides matching TRBD2. V shed 3 bases and J 3 bases; nucleotides not matched to a gene: 5. In germline, CDR1 is SGHRS, CDR2 YFSETQ. The CDR3 runs to 15 residues. The CDR3: CASSYLTSHTGELFF. As DNA, the CDR3 is TGCGCCAGCAGCTACTTGACTAGCCACACCGGGGAGCTGTTTTTT.